The next 31 T cell receptor beta chains were all read from a single sample in a study of identifying expanded T cells in peripheral blood. Profiling relied on immunoSEQ multiplex PCR, and the TCRdb table lists in-frame clones only, not all of them. The repertoire holds about 91,000 clones, with more than 70% as singletons. The sample comprised blood. The receptors shown here come from a person aged 18 to 75 in good health.

This CDR3 reads CASSPPGETQYF. Here the CDR3 DNA reads TGTGCCAGCAGCCCCCCGGGAGAGACCCAGTACTTC. V is TRBV14 and J is TRBJ2-5; no reliable D call. V was trimmed by 4 bases and J by 4 bases, leaving 7 bases between them. There are 12 residues in the CDR3. Looked up from germline, CDR1 is SGHDN and CDR2 is FVKESK.

The chain combines TRBV7-3 with TRBJ2-3; the match to TRBD2 covers 11 bases. Germline CDR1 SGHTA, CDR2 FQGTGA. Trimming removed 4 bases from V and 0 bases from J; junction bases left unmatched: 0. The CDR3 has 15 residues. CDR3 protein: CASSSSGGSTDTQYF. DNA for the CDR3: TGTGCCAGCAGCTCTAGCGGGGGGAGCACAGATACGCAGTATTTT.

The rearrangement joins TRBV15 to TRBJ2-3; D is perhaps TRBD2 (5 bases). In germline, CDR1 is LNHNV, CDR2 YYDKDF (reference sequence). V was clipped by 1 base and J by 3 bases, with 11 bases between them. The CDR3 has 15 amino acids. CDR3 in amino acids: CATSRGGSSTDTQYF. The CDR3 DNA reads as TGTGCCACCAGCAGAGGAGGGAGTTCTACAGATACGCAGTATTTT.

The chain recombines TRBV6-5 with TRBJ1-1; 10 nucleotides line up with TRBD1. The germline V gene encodes CDR1 MNHEY and CDR2 SVGAGI. There are 12 residues in the CDR3. Trimming took 6 bases from V and 11 from J; bases not matched to a gene: 6. DNA of the CDR3: TGTGCCAGCAGGATCCGGGACAGGGGCGCTTTCTTT. It codes for CASRIRDRGAFF.

This chain connects TRBV4-1 to TRBJ2-5; D may match TRBD1 or TRBD2 (5 bases each). V was trimmed by 4 bases and J by 1 base, leaving 19 bases between them. The CDR3 totals 17 residues. Germline CDR1 and CDR2: MGHRA and YSYEKL. CDR3 DNA: TGCGCCAGCAGCCCCAACCTTCCAGGGCGGGCCCAAGAGACCCAGTACTTC. It yields the protein CASSPNLPGRAQETQYF.

The genes are TRBV6-4 and TRBJ2-2; 8 bases align to TRBD1. After removal of 4 bases from V and 3 bases from J, the junction contained 4 bases not matched to a gene. CDR3 size: 15 residues. From germline, CDR1 is MRHNA and CDR2 SNTAGT. The DNA of the CDR3 is TGTGCCAGCAGTGCAAACAGGGGGGACACCGGGGAGCTGTTTTTT. The encoded protein is CASSANRGDTGELFF.

The count of this clone is one. J is TRBJ2-7 and V is TRBV9; D unresolved. Per the germline V gene, CDR1 is SGDLS and CDR2 is YYNGEE. The CDR3 is made up of 14 amino acids. V lost 2 bases and J 0 bases, leaving 9 bases between the germline ends. CDR3 sequence (DNA): TGTGCCAGCAGCGTCACCTCCAACTCCTACGAGCAGTACTTC. As protein: CASSVTSNSYEQYF.

The chain employs TRBV30 and TRBJ2-7, with 12 positions matching TRBD2. Unmatched junction bases numbered 11, after V lost 3 bases and J lost 2 bases. Germline CDR1 is GTSNPN and CDR2 is SVGIG (reference sequence). This CDR3 has 17 amino acids. The CDR3 is CAWRPFKASGRAYEQYF. The CDR3 DNA reads as TGTGCCTGGAGGCCTTTCAAAGCTAGCGGGAGGGCCTACGAGCAGTACTTC.

V and J are TRBV4-1 and TRBJ2-3; tentative D call: TRBD1 (6 bases). Germline loops: CDR1 MGHRA, CDR2 YSYEKL. V dropped 0 bases and J dropped 2 bases, with 9 bases sitting between them. This CDR3 has 15 residues. The CDR3 protein is CASSQDRTVTDTQYF. DNA for the CDR3: TGCGCCAGCAGCCAAGATCGGACAGTCACAGATACGCAGTATTTT.

The chain recombines TRBV28 with TRBJ1-6, with TRBD1 as a possible D gene (5 bases). Trimming took off 5 bases at V and 7 bases at J, with 15 bases between the two ends. Germline CDR1 is MDHEN and CDR2 is SYDVKM. This CDR3 has 15 amino acids. In DNA, the CDR3 is TGTGCCAGCAGTCATCTAACAGGACCAAATTCACCCCTCCACTTT. Its translation: CASSHLTGPNSPLHF.

CDR3 sequence reads: CASGSPRGGRTDTQYF. The DNA for the CDR3 is TGTGCCAGCGGATCGCCTAGGGGCGGGAGAACAGATACGCAGTATTTT. The J gene is TRBJ2-3, the V gene TRBV27, with 7 bases lining up with TRBD2. The V gene end was trimmed by 8 bases and the J gene end by 3 bases; junction bases not matched to a gene: 14. The CDR3 runs 16 residues. Germline CDR1 is MNHEY and CDR2 is SMNVEV (reference sequence).

The V gene is TRBV4-2, the J gene TRBJ1-4; D is possibly TRBD1 (5 bases). V was trimmed by 0 bases and J by 5 bases, leaving 10 bases between them. This CDR3 is built from 15 residues. Germline CDR1 and CDR2: LGHNA and YNFKEQ. CDR3 loop: CASSQEQGANEKLFF. The CDR3 DNA reads TGTGCCAGCAGCCAAGAACAAGGGGCAAATGAAAAACTGTTTTTT.

J is TRBJ2-2 and V is TRBV7-9; TRBD2 is a possible D gene (5 bases). CDR3 length: 15 residues. The V end lost 1 base, the J end lost 6 bases, and 12 bases lay between the germline ends. The germline gives CDR1 SEHNR, CDR2 FQNEAQ (reference sequence). The CDR3: CASSLDGVQAGELFF. The CDR3 nucleotides read TGTGCCAGCAGCTTAGACGGGGTGCAGGCCGGGGAGCTGTTTTTT.

This chain connects TRBV28 to TRBJ1-4; a weak D match, TRBD1 (5 bases). The CDR3 has 14 residues. From germline, CDR1 is MDHEN and CDR2 SYDVKM. Trimming stripped 2 bases from V and 5 bases from J, with 9 bases between. The CDR3 DNA is TGTGCCAGCAGTTTAGACAGCTTGAATGAAAAACTGTTTTTT. It yields the protein CASSLDSLNEKLFF. Full variable domain (outside the CDR3, taken from reference TRBV28 and TRBJ1-4): DVKVTQSSRYLVKRTGEKVFLECVQDMDHENMFWYRQDPGLGLRLIYFSYDVKMKEKGDIPEGYSVSREKKERFSLILESASTNQTSMYLCASSLDSLNEKLFFGSGTQLSVL.

The chain is built from TRBV6-4 and TRBJ1-2; 9 bases align to TRBD1. The CDR3 covers 17 residues. Looked up from germline, CDR1 is MRHNA and CDR2 is SNTAGT. Losses at the gene ends were 2 bases for V and 2 bases for J; bases not matched to a gene: 9. CDR3 nucleotide sequence: TGTGCCAGCAGTGACCCCACAGGGGGCAGGGCGAACTATGGCTACACCTTC. This encodes CASSDPTGGRANYGYTF.

The V call is TRBV9, the J call TRBJ1-2; D call uncertain. V lost 4 bases and J 5 bases, leaving 21 bases between the germline ends. Germline loops: CDR1 SGDLS, CDR2 YYNGEE. The CDR3 contains 16 residues. CDR3: CASSIETAGGKYGYTF. The CDR3 bases are TGTGCCAGCAGCATAGAGACTGCGGGCGGAAAGTATGGCTACACCTTC.

The V call is TRBV7-9, the J call TRBJ1-5; a possible D gene is TRBD1 (6 bases). Per germline, CDR1 SEHNR and CDR2 FQNEAQ (reference sequence). There are 16 residues in the CDR3. Trimming left V 1 base short and J 2 bases short, with 12 bases between. CDR3 DNA: TGTGCCAGCAGCTTAGGTCAGGGGAGAGGCAATCAGCCCCAGCATTTT. It codes for CASSLGQGRGNQPQHF.

The chain couples TRBV18 to TRBJ2-7; the D gene is possibly TRBD2 (5 bases). V shed 4 bases and J shed 3 bases, with 13 bases lying between them. This CDR3 comprises 14 residues. Germline V CDR1 and CDR2: KGHSH, LQKENI. CDR3 in DNA: TGTGCCAGCTCACAGCCGGGATCCCACTACGAGCAGTACTTC. As protein: CASSQPGSHYEQYF.

This clone was detected only once. The chain combines TRBV5-4 with TRBJ1-1; 9 positions match TRBD1. V dropped 3 bases and J dropped 2; count of bases not matched to a gene: 2. Germline CDR1 reads SGHNT; CDR2 reads YYREEE (reference sequence). The CDR3 is made up of 14 amino acids. CDR3 DNA sequence: TGTGCCAGCAGCTCGGGACAGGGTAACACTGAAGCTTTCTTT. It is translated as CASSSGQGNTEAFF. The whole variable domain, filled in from reference TRBV5-4 and TRBJ1-1, reads ETGVTQSPTHLIKTRGQQVTLRCSSQSGHNTVSWYQQALGQGPQFIFQYYREEENGRGNFPPRFSGLQFPNYSSELNVNALELDDSALYLCASSSGQGNTEAFFGQGTRLTVV.

The chain recombines TRBV6-1 with TRBJ2-7, with no clear D. CDR1 is MNHNS, CDR2 SASEGT, per germline. There are 15 residues in the CDR3. V was cut by 10 bases and J by 3 bases, with 22 bases left in between. The CDR3 sequence: CATMTRKDAYYEQYF. CDR3 nucleotide sequence: TGTGCCACCATGACCCGTAAAGACGCTTACTACGAGCAGTACTTC.

The rearrangement links TRBV27 to TRBJ2-7; a weak D match, TRBD2 (5 bases). The V gene lost 5 bases and the J gene lost 2 bases, with 10 bases spanning the gap. The CDR3 sequence is 13 residues long. Looked up from germline, CDR1 is MNHEY and CDR2 is SMNVEV (reference sequence). The CDR3 protein is CASSPSRPYEQYF. CDR3 nucleotides: TGTGCCAGCAGTCCTAGCAGACCCTACGAGCAGTACTTC.

In DNA form, the CDR3 reads TGTGCCAGCAGCTTTGCAGGGGACCCTGGAAACACCATATATTTT. Translated, it gives CASSFAGDPGNTIYF. This rearrangement joins TRBV5-6 to TRBJ1-3; the D gene is possibly TRBD1 (6 bases). CDR1 is SGHDT and CDR2 is YYEEEE in the germline V gene. Trimming stripped 2 bases from V and 2 bases from J, with 11 bases between. The CDR3 is 15 residues long.

DNA of the CDR3: TGCGCCAGCATGGGGAACGGGGAGCTGTTTTTT. Amino acids: CASMGNGELFF. The chain joins TRBV5-1 to TRBJ2-2, with no clear D. Trimming removed 6 bases at V and 7 bases at J, with 7 bases between. The CDR3 runs to 11 residues. CDR1 is SGHRS and CDR2 is YFSETQ in the germline V gene.

This clone was seen only a few times. The gene calls are TRBV7-9 and TRBJ1-3, with no clear D. The V gene lost 3 bases and the J gene lost 3 bases, with 9 bases spanning the gap. In germline, CDR1 is SEHNR, CDR2 FQNEAQ (reference sequence). The CDR3 totals 14 residues. The CDR3 DNA reads as TGTGCCAGCAGCTTGGTAGGGAGTGGAAACACCATATATTTT. This translates into CASSLVGSGNTIYF.

This clone has just one count. The chain has TRBV4-3 and TRBJ2-1; 11 bases map to TRBD1. This CDR3 spans 16 amino acids. CDR1 and CDR2 (germline): LGHNA, YSLEER. Unmatched junction bases numbered 3, after V lost 3 bases and J lost 2 bases. Here the CDR3 reads CASSHLGQGAYNEQFF. In DNA, the CDR3 is TGCGCCAGCAGCCACCTGGGACAGGGGGCCTACAATGAGCAGTTCTTC.

This clone was seen ten or more times. The chain employs TRBV11-3 and TRBJ1-1; tentatively, D is TRBD1 (6 bases). V was trimmed by 2 bases and J by 4 bases, leaving 11 bases between them. CDR3 size: 14 residues. Germline CDR1 is SGHNT and CDR2 is YENEEA. Here the CDR3 reads CASSLSGVGTEAFF. The CDR3 DNA reads as TGTGCCAGCAGCTTATCAGGGGTGGGCACTGAAGCTTTCTTT.

V usage is TRBV14 and J usage is TRBJ1-4; TRBD1 agrees at 7 bases. There are 16 residues in the CDR3. V gave up 0 bases and J gave up 4 bases; unmatched junction bases: 5. Germline values: CDR1 SGHDN, CDR2 FVKESK. The CDR3 DNA sequence: TGTGCCAGCAGCCAAGATTCAAACAGGGGTAATGAAAAACTGTTTTTT. Amino acid sequence: CASSQDSNRGNEKLFF. Drawing the rest from reference TRBV14 and TRBJ1-4, the complete variable domain is EAGVTQFPSHSVIEKGQTVTLRCDPISGHDNLYWYRRVMGKEIKFLLHFVKESKQDESGMPNNRFLAERTGGTYSTLKVQPAELEDSGVYFCASSQDSNRGNEKLFFGSGTQLSVL.

This rearrangement joins TRBV28 to TRBJ2-7; 8 bases are a match to TRBD1. The germline CDR1 and CDR2 sequences are MDHEN and SYDVKM. The CDR3 is made up of 13 amino acids. V lost 8 bases and J lost 4; bases outside the gene matches: 7. CDR3 DNA sequence: TGTGCCAGCCTGACAGGGGCGGAGTACGAGCAGTACTTC. This codes for CASLTGAEYEQYF. The complete variable domain, with remaining parts taken from reference TRBV28 and TRBJ2-7, reads DVKVTQSSRYLVKRTGEKVFLECVQDMDHENMFWYRQDPGLGLRLIYFSYDVKMKEKGDIPEGYSVSREKKERFSLILESASTNQTSMYLCASLTGAEYEQYFGPGTRLTVT.

The gene calls are TRBV28 and TRBJ1-6, with 10 nucleotides matching TRBD1. Germline V CDR1 and CDR2: MDHEN, SYDVKM. This CDR3 contains 19 residues. The junction had 9 bases not matched to a gene; V was cut back by 1 base and J by 3 bases. The CDR3 spells CASSLFFGDRGFYNSPLHF. CDR3 nucleotide sequence: TGTGCCAGCAGTTTATTCTTCGGGGACAGGGGTTTCTATAATTCACCCCTCCACTTT. Filled out from reference TRBV28 and TRBJ1-6, the complete variable domain reads DVKVTQSSRYLVKRTGEKVFLECVQDMDHENMFWYRQDPGLGLRLIYFSYDVKMKEKGDIPEGYSVSREKKERFSLILESASTNQTSMYLCASSLFFGDRGFYNSPLHFGNGTRLTVT.

This chain joins TRBV18 and TRBJ1-2; a weak D match, TRBD1 (5 bases). CDR1 and CDR2 (germline): KGHSH, LQKENI. Trimming shortened V by 0 bases and J by 2 bases, and 10 bases separated the two germline ends. There are 15 residues in the CDR3. The DNA for the CDR3 is TGTGCCAGCTCACCACCCTCCGCAGGGAACTATGGCTACACCTTC. Translation gives CASSPPSAGNYGYTF.

V is TRBV18 and J is TRBJ1-5; TRBD1 is a possible D gene (5 bases). Germline lookup yields CDR1 KGHSH and CDR2 LQKENI. V dropped 6 bases and J dropped 0 bases, with 12 bases sitting between them. This CDR3 region has 15 residues. DNA of the CDR3: TGTGCCAGCTCTTCGGGGACGGATAGCAATCAGCCCCAGCATTTT. Its translation: CASSSGTDSNQPQHF.